These 16 T cell receptor beta chains came from one sample sequenced in a study of T-cell reconstitution after alpha-beta-depleted transplantation in children. The TCRbeta library was prepared with unique molecular identifiers. TCRdb redid the calling of the PCR reads with MiXCR, one entry per CDR3 protein. The sample lists roughly 200,000 distinct CDR3 sequences; roughly a tenth were seen once. The input for sequencing was PBMCs, taken before TCRalphabeta/CD19-depleted stem cell transplant. The receptors were sampled from a child younger than two with acute myeloid leukemia, due to receive a stem cell transplant.

This clonotype was seen many times. V gene TRBV27 combines with J gene TRBJ2-1; possibly TRBD1 for D (8 bases). The CDR3 spans 16 residues. The V end lost 5 bases, the J end lost 5 bases, and 19 bases lay between the germline ends. CDR1 is MNHEY, CDR2 SMNVEV, per germline (reference sequence). Written as DNA, the CDR3 is TGTGCCAGCAGTGCCAGGGGGCTAGCGGTTAACAATGAGCAGTTCTTC. Protein: CASSARGLAVNNEQFF.

The V call is TRBV11-2, the J call TRBJ2-6; perhaps D is TRBD1 or TRBD2 (5 bases each). The length of the CDR3 is 15 residues. The V and J ends lost 5 bases and 0 bases respectively, with 8 bases between them. CDR1 and CDR2 (germline): SGHAT, FQNNGV. The CDR3 region has the DNA TGTGCCAGCAGCGGGGGAACCTCTGGGGCCAACGTCCTGACTTTC. Translated, it gives CASSGGTSGANVLTF. The full variable domain, in which reference TRBV11-2 and TRBJ2-6 provide the parts outside the CDR3, is EAGVAQSPRYKIIEKRQSVAFWCNPISGHATLYWYQQILGQGPKLLIQFQNNGVVDDSQLPKDRFSAERLKGVDSTLKIQPAKLEDSAVYLCASSGGTSGANVLTFGAGSRLTVL.

In this sample, this clonotype turned up many times. The genes are TRBV20-1 and TRBJ2-2; a weak D match, TRBD1 (6 bases). This CDR3 comprises 14 residues. The germline CDR1 and CDR2 sequences are DFQATT and SNEGSKA (reference sequence). Trimming stripped 5 bases from V and 0 bases from J, with 10 bases between. The CDR3 DNA reads TGCAGTGCTCCCACAGGGACGAACACCGGGGAGCTGTTTTTT. Protein sequence: CSAPTGTNTGELFF.

This clonotype was recorded at least ten times. V gene TRBV7-2 combines with J gene TRBJ2-3; 14 nucleotides match TRBD2. J lost 6 bases, V lost 0 bases, and 2 bases had no gene match. The germline V gene has CDR1 SGHTA and CDR2 FQGNSA. The length of the CDR3 is 16 residues. This CDR3 reads CASSLAGLAGEDTQYF. Written as DNA, the CDR3 is TGTGCCAGCAGCTTAGCGGGACTAGCGGGAGAGGATACGCAGTATTTT.

There are many counts of this clonotype. CDR3: CASSFGPGLNTGELFF. The CDR3 nucleotides are TGTGCCAGCAGTTTTGGTCCGGGACTCAACACCGGGGAGCTGTTTTTT. The gene calls are TRBV12-3 or TRBV12-4 and TRBJ2-2; a weak D match, TRBD2 (6 bases). The CDR3 runs 16 residues. V was shortened by 3 bases and J by 2 bases, with 13 bases between the two germline ends.

Of note for this clonotype: A much larger clone differs from this one at a single base, so this may be a read error. The chain employs TRBV5-1 and TRBJ2-1, with D possibly matching TRBD2 (6 bases). Per the germline V gene, CDR1 is SGHRS and CDR2 is YFSETQ. The CDR3 sequence is 15 residues long. The germline V and J ends were trimmed by 2 bases and 6 bases, with 15 bases remaining between them. Here the CDR3 DNA reads TGCGCCAGCAGCTTCCGGGACTGGACCGGCAATGAGCAGTTCTTC. This gives the protein CASSFRDWTGNEQFF.

Many counts were recorded for this clonotype. The rearrangement links TRBV20-1 to TRBJ1-1; possibly TRBD1 for D (5 bases). The CDR3 runs 12 residues. V was trimmed by 0 bases and J by 7 bases, leaving 9 bases between them. Germline V CDR1 and CDR2: DFQATT, SNEGSKA (reference sequence). The CDR3 here is CSARDLDSEAFF. Here the CDR3 DNA reads TGCAGTGCTAGAGATCTTGACAGTGAAGCTTTCTTT.

This clonotype was picked up a small number of times. The chain links TRBV9 to TRBJ2-5; perhaps TRBD1 as D (5 bases). V lost 0 bases and J 1 base, leaving 10 bases between the germline ends. Germline V gene sequence: CDR1 SGDLS, CDR2 YYNGEE. CDR3 length: 15 amino acids. The DNA of the CDR3 is TGTGCCAGCAGCGTAGAATCAACAGGCCAAGAGACCCAGTACTTC. Protein sequence: CASSVESTGQETQYF.

The chain is built from TRBV5-1 and TRBJ2-3; weak D call: TRBD2 (6 bases). This CDR3 region has 17 residues. Germline V gene sequence: CDR1 SGHRS, CDR2 YFSETQ. V was shortened by 0 bases and J by 5 bases, with 19 bases between the two germline ends. DNA for the CDR3: TGCGCCAGCAGCTTGGCTACAACGGAACTAGCCATAGATACGCAGTATTTT. Its protein is CASSLATTELAIDTQYF.

Note on this clonotype: A much more abundant neighbour one base away suggests this may be a read error. V gene TRBV12-3 or TRBV12-4 combines with J gene TRBJ1-4; the match to TRBD1 covers 7 bases. The length of the CDR3 is 14 residues. CDR3 in amino acids: CANSQGQSNEKLFF. The CDR3 nucleotides are TGTGCCAACAGTCAGGGACAGTCTAATGAAAAACTGTTTTTT.

This clonotype was detected many times. This chain connects TRBV29-1 to TRBJ2-5; D is ambiguous. Germline-derived CDR1 and CDR2 are SQVTM and ANQGSEA. The CDR3 extends over 13 amino acids. In nucleotides, the CDR3 is TGCAAACTCGGTCATTTGGCCGTGGAGACCCAGTACTTC. It encodes CKLGHLAVETQYF.

This clonotype appeared many times. The chain joins TRBV7-2 to TRBJ2-4; D ambiguous. Trimming left V 4 bases short and J 9 bases short, with 16 bases between. The CDR3 consists of 14 residues. CDR1 SGHTA and CDR2 FQGNSA come from the germline V gene. Here the CDR3 reads CASSSNTVPSIQYF. The CDR3 DNA reads as TGTGCCAGCAGCTCAAATACAGTTCCAAGCATTCAGTACTTC. Together with reference TRBV7-2 and TRBJ2-4, the CDR3 gives the full variable domain: GAGVSQSPSNKVTEKGKDVELRCDPISGHTALYWYRQSLGQGLEFLIYFQGNSAPDKSGLPSDRFSAERTGGSVSTLTIQRTQQEDSAVYLCASSSNTVPSIQYFGAGTRLSVL.

At least ten counts were recorded for this clonotype. The rearrangement links TRBV7-2 to TRBJ2-3; no reliable D call. There are 16 residues in the CDR3. V was trimmed by 5 bases and J by 2 bases, leaving 17 bases between them. Per germline, CDR1 SGHTA and CDR2 FQGNSA. The CDR3, as DNA: TGTGCCAGCAGCCCCCCCGGCGGTTCCCCCACAGATACGCAGTATTTT. Translated, it gives CASSPPGGSPTDTQYF.

Ten or more counts support this clonotype. The V gene is TRBV11-1, the J gene TRBJ2-1; 10 nucleotides align to TRBD2. V lost 4 bases to trimming and J lost 8 bases; unmatched junction nucleotides: 14. CDR3 length: 17 amino acids. Germline lookup yields CDR1 SGHAT and CDR2 FQDESV (reference sequence). The CDR3, as DNA: TGTGCCAGCAGCTCTAGGACTAGCGGTGGTAATGGTGATGAGCAGTTCTTC. Protein product: CASSSRTSGGNGDEQFF.

The chain has TRBV6-6 and TRBJ2-7, with 7 positions matching TRBD2. Unmatched junction bases numbered 11, after V lost 6 bases and J lost 3 bases. Germline CDR1 reads MNHNY; CDR2 reads SVGAGI (reference sequence). This CDR3 has 15 amino acids. CDR3 sequence: CASSLHSSGVYEQYF. CDR3 bases: TGTGCCAGCAGCCTCCACTCTAGCGGCGTCTACGAGCAGTACTTC.

In its sample, this clonotype was seen many times. The chain couples TRBV5-1 to TRBJ2-7; weak D call: TRBD1 (5 bases). The CDR3 has 15 residues. The germline V and J ends were trimmed by 0 bases and 3 bases, with 13 bases remaining between them. CDR1 SGHRS and CDR2 YFSETQ come from the germline V gene. Written as DNA, the CDR3 is TGCGCCAGCAGCTTGGCCTCTACAGGCAACTACGAGCAGTACTTC. Translation gives CASSLASTGNYEQYF.